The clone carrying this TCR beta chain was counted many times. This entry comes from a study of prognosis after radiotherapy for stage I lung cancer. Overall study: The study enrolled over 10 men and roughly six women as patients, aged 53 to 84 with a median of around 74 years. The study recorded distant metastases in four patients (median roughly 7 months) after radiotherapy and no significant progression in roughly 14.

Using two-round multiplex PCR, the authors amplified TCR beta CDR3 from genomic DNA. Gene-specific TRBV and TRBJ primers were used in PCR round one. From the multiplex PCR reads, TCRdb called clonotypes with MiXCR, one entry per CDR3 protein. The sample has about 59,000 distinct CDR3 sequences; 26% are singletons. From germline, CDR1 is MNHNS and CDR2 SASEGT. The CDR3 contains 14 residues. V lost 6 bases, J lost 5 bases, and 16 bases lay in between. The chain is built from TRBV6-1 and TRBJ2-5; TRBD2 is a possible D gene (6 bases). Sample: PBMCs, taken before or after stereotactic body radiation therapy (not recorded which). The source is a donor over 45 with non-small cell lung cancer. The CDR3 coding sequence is TGTGCCAGCAGCCGCCTCTCAGGAGGGGAGACCCAGTACTTC. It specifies CASSRLSGGETQYF.